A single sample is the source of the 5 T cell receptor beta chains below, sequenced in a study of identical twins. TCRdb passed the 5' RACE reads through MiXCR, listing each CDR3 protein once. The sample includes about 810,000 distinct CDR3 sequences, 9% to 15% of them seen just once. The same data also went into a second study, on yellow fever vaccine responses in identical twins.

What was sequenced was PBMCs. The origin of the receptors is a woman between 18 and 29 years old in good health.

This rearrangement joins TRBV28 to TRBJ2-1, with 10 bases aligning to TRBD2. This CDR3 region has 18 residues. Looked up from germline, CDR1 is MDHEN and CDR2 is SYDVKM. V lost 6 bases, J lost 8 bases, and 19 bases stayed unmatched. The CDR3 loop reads CASSRQFGLAGVSYEQFF. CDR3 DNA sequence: TGTGCCAGCAGCCGTCAGTTCGGGCTAGCGGGAGTCAGCTATGAGCAGTTCTTC.

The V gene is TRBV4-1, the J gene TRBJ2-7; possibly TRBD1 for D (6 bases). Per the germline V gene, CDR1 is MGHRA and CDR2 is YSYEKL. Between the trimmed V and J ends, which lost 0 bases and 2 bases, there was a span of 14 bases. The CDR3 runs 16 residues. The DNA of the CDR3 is TGCGCCAGCAGCCAAGATTTTACAGGGAGAACCTACGAGCAGTACTTC. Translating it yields CASSQDFTGRTYEQYF.

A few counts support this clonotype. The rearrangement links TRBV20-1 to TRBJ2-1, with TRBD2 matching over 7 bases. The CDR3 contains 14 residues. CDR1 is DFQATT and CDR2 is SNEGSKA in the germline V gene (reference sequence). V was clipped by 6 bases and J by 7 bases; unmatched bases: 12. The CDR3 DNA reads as TGCAGTGCCAGTCCGCAGGGAGGGGCAAATGAGCAGTTCTTC. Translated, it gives CSASPQGGANEQFF.

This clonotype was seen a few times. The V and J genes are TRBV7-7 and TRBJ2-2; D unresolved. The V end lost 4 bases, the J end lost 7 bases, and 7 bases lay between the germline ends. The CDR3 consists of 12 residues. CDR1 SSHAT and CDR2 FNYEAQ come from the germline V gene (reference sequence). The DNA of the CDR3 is TGTGCCAGCAGCTCGGTTGGCGGGGAGCTGTTTTTT. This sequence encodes CASSSVGGELFF.

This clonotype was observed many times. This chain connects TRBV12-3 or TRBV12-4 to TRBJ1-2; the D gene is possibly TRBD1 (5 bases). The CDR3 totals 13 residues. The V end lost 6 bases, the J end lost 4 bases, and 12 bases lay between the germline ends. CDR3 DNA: TGTGCCAGCAGCCCGGGAGGGGCCTATGGCTACACCTTC. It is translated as CASSPGGAYGYTF.